The 32 T cell receptor beta chains given below trace back to one sample, sequenced in a study of blood T cell repertoires in COVID-19. Assay used: immunoSEQ multiplex PCR; TCRdb lists only in-frame clones, some missing. This sample carries 190,000 or so clones, approximately 79% of them seen once, and the ten largest clones take about 14%. Sequencing was performed on peripheral blood. The receptors come from a man in his fifties who had recovered from COVID-19.

This sequence joins TRBV15 and TRBJ2-2; 9 bases match TRBD1. This CDR3 contains 16 residues. Unmatched junction bases numbered 7, after V lost 5 bases and J lost 3 bases. Germline-derived CDR1 and CDR2 are LNHNV and YYDKDF (reference sequence). The CDR3 loop is CATSSPGQGHTGELFF. DNA for the CDR3: TGTGCCACCAGCTCTCCGGGACAGGGCCACACCGGGGAGCTGTTTTTT.

This clone was observed a single time. This chain joins TRBV5-6 and TRBJ1-5, with 8 positions matching TRBD1. V was pared by 7 bases and J by 3 bases, with 18 bases of the junction left unmatched. Germline V gene sequence: CDR1 SGHDT, CDR2 YYEEEE. The CDR3 is 18 residues long. Here the CDR3 reads CASYDTGQGLKYNQPQHF. The CDR3 DNA reads as TGTGCCAGCTACGACACCGGACAGGGCCTAAAATACAATCAGCCCCAGCATTTT.

The gene calls are TRBV4-1 and TRBJ1-4; no firm D call. V lost 0 bases and J lost 0, with 11 bases in between. The CDR3 contains 17 residues. Germline CDR1 is MGHRA and CDR2 is YSYEKL. The CDR3 loop is CASSQDPGEATNEKLFF. The CDR3, as DNA: TGCGCCAGCAGCCAAGATCCCGGGGAAGCAACTAATGAAAAACTGTTTTTT.

This chain uses TRBV4-2 with TRBJ2-2; the D gene is possibly TRBD2 (6 bases). Trimming took off 0 bases at V and 5 bases at J, with 16 bases between the two ends. Germline V gene data show CDR1 as LGHNA and CDR2 as YNFKEQ. The CDR3 runs to 17 residues. CDR3 coding DNA: TGTGCCAGCAGCCAAGATAGCCAGCGGGTAAATACCGGGGAGCTGTTTTTT. As protein: CASSQDSQRVNTGELFF.

The chain joins TRBV4-2 to TRBJ2-1, with D unresolved. V lost 0 bases and J lost 8, with 8 bases in between. CDR3 length: 13 amino acids. The germline gives CDR1 LGHNA, CDR2 YNFKEQ. CDR3 sequence: CASSQEVRDEQFF. CDR3 DNA: TGTGCCAGCAGCCAAGAGGTCCGGGATGAGCAGTTCTTC.

The gene calls are TRBV6-5 and TRBJ2-3, with D perhaps matching TRBD1 (5 bases). The V gene lost 5 bases and the J gene lost 6 bases, with 18 bases spanning the gap. Germline-derived CDR1 and CDR2 are MNHEY and SVGAGI. The CDR3 is made up of 15 amino acids. The DNA of the CDR3 is TGTGCCAGCAGTACAGGAGATACCCTATCTGATACGCAGTATTTT. This gives the protein CASSTGDTLSDTQYF.

The chain joins TRBV24-1 to TRBJ2-1, with 10 bases fitting TRBD2. The CDR3 has 13 amino acids. The germline V gene has CDR1 KGHDR and CDR2 SFDVKD. The junction had 3 bases not matched to a gene; V was cut back by 6 bases and J by 8 bases. This CDR3 reads CATSPSGRDEQFF. Written as DNA, the CDR3 is TGTGCCACCAGTCCCAGCGGGAGGGATGAGCAGTTCTTC.

V usage is TRBV7-2 and J usage is TRBJ2-7, with 9 bases fitting TRBD2. V lost 1 base, J lost 4 bases, and 8 bases stayed unmatched. Germline V gene sequence: CDR1 SGHTA, CDR2 FQGNSA. There are 16 residues in the CDR3. The CDR3 DNA sequence: TGTGCCAGCAGCTTAGGTAGCGGGAGTTTTGGTTACGAGCAGTACTTC. This codes for CASSLGSGSFGYEQYF.

J is TRBJ2-7 and V is TRBV5-4; maybe TRBD2 (5 bases). The germline V and J ends were trimmed by 4 bases and 4 bases, with 12 bases remaining between them. The CDR3 runs to 13 residues. The germline V gene encodes CDR1 SGHNT and CDR2 YYREEE (reference sequence). CDR3 nucleotides: TGTGCCAGCAGCCCCGGGATCCCTTACGAGCAGTACTTC. This encodes CASSPGIPYEQYF.

This clone was seen a few times. This sequence joins TRBV5-1 and TRBJ2-1, with 11 bases that match TRBD2. Germline V gives CDR1 SGHRS, CDR2 YFSETQ. Losses at the gene ends were 3 bases for V and 5 bases for J; bases not matched to a gene: 7. CDR3 length: 16 residues. CDR3 sequence: CASSSWGLADNNEQFF. CDR3 nucleotide sequence: TGCGCCAGCAGCTCCTGGGGACTAGCGGACAACAATGAGCAGTTCTTC.

This clone was recorded at least ten times. This chain joins TRBV9 and TRBJ1-4, with 8 bases that match TRBD1. CDR1 SGDLS and CDR2 YYNGEE come from the germline V gene. The CDR3 runs to 15 residues. The V segment lost 0 bases and the J segment 8 bases; nucleotides outside the gene matches: 6. In nucleotides, the CDR3 is TGTGCCAGCAGCGTAGAGACAGGGGTGTACGAAAAACTGTTTTTT. This translates into CASSVETGVYEKLFF.

This clone came up once. The CDR3 nucleotides read TGTGCCAGCAGCCCCGGGACAGATTACGAGCAGTACTTC. Residues: CASSPGTDYEQYF. The V gene is TRBV11-3, the J gene TRBJ2-7; 7 bases match TRBD1. CDR1 SGHNT and CDR2 YENEEA come from the germline V gene. This CDR3 spans 13 amino acids. Trimming took 5 bases from V and 4 from J; bases not matched to a gene: 5.

The genes are TRBV28 and TRBJ1-2; TRBD1 aligns across 8 bases. This CDR3 has 14 residues. CDR1 is MDHEN, CDR2 SYDVKM, per germline. The V segment lost 6 bases and the J segment 6 bases; nucleotides outside the gene matches: 9. CDR3 in DNA: TGTGCCAGCAGGCACTTACAGGGGGTCGATGGCTACACCTTC. This translates into CASRHLQGVDGYTF.

This chain uses TRBV7-2 with TRBJ2-1; 10 bases are a match to TRBD2. The CDR3 loop spans 17 amino acids. The J segment lost 3 bases and the V segment lost 5 bases, leaving 10 bases of the junction unmatched. The V gene's germline CDR1 is SGHTA and CDR2 FQGNSA. The CDR3 here is CASSTSLAGVDYNEQFF. CDR3 sequence (DNA): TGTGCCAGCAGCACCTCTCTAGCGGGGGTTGACTACAATGAGCAGTTCTTC.

This chain uses TRBV27 with TRBJ2-6; D unclear. Germline V gene lookup returns CDR1 MNHEY and CDR2 SMNVEV (reference sequence). Trimming stripped 4 bases from V and 0 bases from J, with 7 bases between. CDR3 length: 15 amino acids. The CDR3 spells CASSSIYSGANVLTF. The CDR3 DNA reads as TGTGCCAGCAGTTCTATCTACTCTGGGGCCAACGTCCTGACTTTC.

In this sample, this clone turned up a few times. This chain connects TRBV3-1 (or the pseudogene TRBV3-2) to TRBJ1-2; TRBD1 aligns across 10 bases. Germline CDR1 LGHDT, CDR2 YNNKEL (reference sequence). The CDR3 is 15 residues long. Unmatched junction bases numbered 5, after V lost 5 bases and J lost 2 bases. CDR3 DNA sequence: TGTGCCAGCAGCTCCGGGACAGGGGCCAACTATGGCTACACCTTC. Encoded protein: CASSSGTGANYGYTF.

The V and J genes are TRBV7-9 and TRBJ2-3, with 13 bases matching TRBD2. J gave up 5 bases and V 5 bases, and 10 bases lay outside the gene matches. The CDR3 consists of 17 residues. Germline CDR1 is SEHNR and CDR2 is FQNEAQ (reference sequence). The DNA for the CDR3 is TGTGCCAGCAGCCCCCCCGGACTAGCGGGAGTAGGAGATACGCAGTATTTT. This sequence encodes CASSPPGLAGVGDTQYF.

The chain is built from TRBV12-3 or TRBV12-4 and TRBJ1-1, with D possibly being TRBD1 (5 bases). The germline V and J ends were trimmed by 6 bases and 1 base, with 9 bases remaining between them. This CDR3 spans 13 amino acids. The DNA of the CDR3 is TGTGCCAGCAGCGGGGGAGGGAACACTGAAGCTTTCTTT. Residues: CASSGGGNTEAFF.

The rearrangement joins TRBV2 to TRBJ2-7, with 7 bases that match TRBD2. This CDR3 has 14 amino acids. V dropped 7 bases and J dropped 5; count of bases not matched to a gene: 11. CDR1 is SNHLY, CDR2 FYNNEI, per germline. The CDR3 nucleotides are TGTGCCAGCACCGATGGGGGAGGGAGGAACGAGCAGTACTTC. Its translation is CASTDGGGRNEQYF. The entire variable domain, with the rest obtained from reference TRBV2 and TRBJ2-7, is as follows: EPEVTQTPSHQVTQMGQEVILRCVPISNHLYFYWYRQILGQKVEFLVSFYNNEISEKSEIFDDQFSVERPDGSNFTLKIRSTKLEDSAMYFCASTDGGGRNEQYFGPGTRLTVT.

CDR3 amino acids: CASSLGQIYGYTF. CDR3 DNA sequence: TGTGCCAGCAGCTTGGGACAGATCTATGGCTACACCTTC. This sequence joins TRBV5-4 and TRBJ1-2; a weak D match, TRBD1 (5 bases). CDR1 SGHNT and CDR2 YYREEE come from the germline V gene (reference sequence). The CDR3 has 13 amino acids. Trimming removed 0 bases from V and 4 bases from J, with 7 bases in between.

The chain combines TRBV18 with TRBJ1-1, with D unresolved. CDR1 KGHSH and CDR2 LQKENI come from the germline V gene. This CDR3 region has 10 residues. With 10 bases removed from V and 1 base from J, the gap between germline ends came to 4 bases. The CDR3 DNA sequence: TGTGCCACCAAGAACACTGAAGCTTTCTTT. Its translation is CATKNTEAFF.

This clone was counted a single time. The V call is TRBV9, the J call TRBJ2-2; 11 positions match TRBD1. This CDR3 contains 17 residues. The germline V gene encodes CDR1 SGDLS and CDR2 YYNGEE. The trim removed 3 bases at V and 4 bases at J, leaving 8 bases unmatched. CDR3 residues: CASSGTGQGAITGELFF. The CDR3 DNA reads as TGTGCCAGCAGCGGTACTGGACAGGGGGCGATCACCGGGGAGCTGTTTTTT.

The chain couples TRBV27 to TRBJ2-1, with 14 nucleotides matching TRBD2. Germline CDR1 is MNHEY and CDR2 is SMNVEV (reference sequence). The trim removed 4 bases at V and 3 bases at J, leaving 14 bases unmatched. The CDR3 has 20 residues. The CDR3 nucleotides are TGTGCCAGCAGTTCAAACGACCCCGGACTAGCGGGGGGAAACTACAATGAGCAGTTCTTC. It translates to CASSSNDPGLAGGNYNEQFF.

The chain uses TRBV27 and TRBJ2-1, with 11 bases matching TRBD2. Germline V gene sequence: CDR1 MNHEY, CDR2 SMNVEV (reference sequence). V gave up 5 bases and J gave up 4 bases; unmatched junction bases: 4. There are 15 residues in the CDR3. The CDR3: CASSGLAGGYNEQFF. The DNA of the CDR3 is TGTGCCAGCAGTGGCCTAGCGGGAGGTTACAATGAGCAGTTCTTC.

V usage is TRBV29-1 and J usage is TRBJ2-1, with 9 bases matching TRBD1. The germline V gene encodes CDR1 SQVTM and CDR2 ANQGSEA. The CDR3 extends over 14 amino acids. The J segment lost 2 bases and the V segment lost 3 bases, leaving 2 bases of the junction unmatched. CDR3 region: CSVDRDRAYNEQFF. The CDR3 bases are TGCAGCGTTGACCGGGACAGGGCCTACAATGAGCAGTTCTTC.

The chain couples TRBV29-1 to TRBJ1-1; D may be TRBD1 (6 bases). Germline V CDR1 and CDR2: SQVTM, ANQGSEA. Trimming pared 6 bases from V and 1 base from J, leaving 18 bases between. This CDR3 comprises 15 residues. In nucleotides, the CDR3 is TGCAGCGTCGAAACAGGGTACGTCGCGAACACTGAAGCTTTCTTT. Translating it yields CSVETGYVANTEAFF.

DNA for the CDR3: TGTGCCAGCAGCCAAGGGACAGGGGGGGTCTACGAGCAGTACTTC. This translates into CASSQGTGGVYEQYF. This chain links TRBV3-1 (or the pseudogene TRBV3-2) with TRBJ2-7; 10 nucleotides match TRBD1. The CDR3 sequence is 15 residues long. The germline V gene encodes CDR1 LGHDT and CDR2 YNNKEL (reference sequence). J gave up 3 bases and V 1 base, and 3 bases lay outside the gene matches.

V is TRBV7-2 and J is TRBJ2-3, with a weak D call TRBD2 (5 bases). The CDR3 runs 14 residues. CDR1 SGHTA and CDR2 FQGNSA come from the germline V gene. V was cut by 5 bases and J by 1 base, with 10 bases left in between. CDR3 nucleotide sequence: TGTGCCAGCAGCCCGCGTAGCGGCACAGATACGCAGTATTTT. This encodes CASSPRSGTDTQYF.

This sequence joins TRBV9 and TRBJ2-1, with D unclear. Germline V CDR1 and CDR2: SGDLS, YYNGEE. Trimming took off 0 bases at V and 8 bases at J, with 9 bases between the two ends. This CDR3 region has 13 residues. The CDR3 sequence: CASSVGSAYEQFF. Written as DNA, the CDR3 is TGTGCCAGCAGCGTAGGGTCAGCGTATGAGCAGTTCTTC.

V is TRBV25-1 and J is TRBJ2-1; TRBD1 matches at 9 bases. CDR1 is MGHDK and CDR2 is SYGVNS in the germline V gene. The V and J ends lost 6 bases and 4 bases, in that order; junction bases with no gene match: 4. The CDR3 sequence is 14 residues long. The chain's CDR3 is CASRGDREYNEQFF. The CDR3 region has the DNA TGTGCCAGCAGGGGGGACAGGGAATACAATGAGCAGTTCTTC.

This sequence joins TRBV11-2 and TRBJ1-5, with D perhaps matching TRBD1 (5 bases). Trimming cost V 1 base and J 4 bases, with 5 bases left between them. This CDR3 spans 13 amino acids. The germline V gene encodes CDR1 SGHAT and CDR2 FQNNGV. The CDR3 DNA is TGTGCCAGCAGCTTAGGACAGAATCAGCCCCAGCATTTT. Its translation: CASSLGQNQPQHF.

J is TRBJ2-1 and V is TRBV4-3; weak D call: TRBD1 (5 bases). The V gene's germline CDR1 is LGHNA and CDR2 YSLEER. The CDR3 length is 18 residues. The V gene lost 0 bases and the J gene lost 0 bases, with 15 bases spanning the gap. The CDR3 coding sequence is TGCGCCAGCAGCCAAGATCCAGGGTCAACGAGCTCCTACAATGAGCAGTTCTTC. This encodes CASSQDPGSTSSYNEQFF.